This record looks at one TCR beta chain sequence and its context. A much larger clone sits a single nucleotide away, making a read error possible. J was trimmed by 7 bases and V by 4 bases; bases with no gene match: 16. CDR3 length: 18 amino acids. Germline values: CDR1 SGHRS, CDR2 YFSETQ. Primers used in a second PCR of roughly 7 to 12 cycles were a sample-barcoded 5' primer and a J-beta primer mix. Every cDNA molecule carried a tag from a template-switch adaptor bearing 12 random nucleotides. One entry per CDR3 protein, called by TCRdb with MiXCR from the 5' RACE reads. Here the sample spans about 930,000 distinct CDR3 sequences, 25% to 30% being singletons. Researchers isolated at least 7 million PBMCs per sample. This sample stems from a study of blood T cells in healthy people across ages. These records were also assigned to another study, of T cells of mothers and their children. That study adds: Thymic selection molds TCR recombination products alike in related and unrelated pairs.

The specimen was blood. This clonotype was obtained from a woman in her 40s in good health. The rearrangement links TRBV5-1 to TRBJ2-7, with 14 positions matching TRBD2. The CDR3 nucleotides are TGCGCCAGCAGCGAAGGACTAGCGGGGGGTAATAAGTACAATGAGCAGTACTTC. Its translation: CASSEGLAGGNKYNEQYF.